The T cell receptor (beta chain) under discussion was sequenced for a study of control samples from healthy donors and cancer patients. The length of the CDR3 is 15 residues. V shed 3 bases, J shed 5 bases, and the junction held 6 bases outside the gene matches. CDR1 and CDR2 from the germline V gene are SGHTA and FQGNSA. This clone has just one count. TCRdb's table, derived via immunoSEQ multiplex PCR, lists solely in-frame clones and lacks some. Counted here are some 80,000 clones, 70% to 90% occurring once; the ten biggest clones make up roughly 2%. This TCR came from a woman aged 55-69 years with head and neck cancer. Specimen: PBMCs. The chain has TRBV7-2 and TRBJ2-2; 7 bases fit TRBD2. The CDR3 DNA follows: TGTGCCAGCAGCTTCGGCTGGGGGGGGACCGGGGAGCTGTTTTTT. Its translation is CASSFGWGGTGELFF.